These T cell receptor beta chains were read from a single sample in a study of T cell repertoires in cytomegalovirus infection. TCRdb reprocessed the reads with MiXCR, giving one entry per CDR3 protein. The repertoire holds 44,000 or so distinct CDR3 sequences, with roughly 22% as singletons. Antigens of these TCRs are unknown. Sequencing used CD8+ T cells from cultured PBMCs, obtained from culture after CMV antigen stimulation. The receptors were gathered from a human donor in good health (CMV status not recorded). Some clones in this sample may be carry-over from other donors' samples. CDR3s include the opening cysteine and the closing phenylalanine or tryptophan. A D gene is named only where the DNA matches it firmly. Not every row has a clone size; where given, it reads once, few, many or a size class.

d_gene: .
j_gene: TRBJ2-5
v_gene: TRBV27
len: 12
abundance: .
CDR3nt: TGTGCCAGCAGTTTGGATCTGGAGACCCAGTACTTC
CDR3aa: CASSLDLETQYF

d_gene: .
j_gene: TRBJ2-1
v_gene: TRBV19
len: 14
abundance: .
CDR3nt: TGTGCCAGTAGTATGGTGGGCCTACTGAATGAGCAGTTCTTC
CDR3aa: CASSMVGLLNEQFF

d_gene: .
j_gene: TRBJ2-1
v_gene: TRBV7-2
len: 17
abundance: few
CDR3nt: TGTGCCAGCAGGGGCGAGGATAGCGGCGGGACCTACAATGAGCAGTTCTTC
CDR3aa: CASRGEDSGGTYNEQFF

d_gene: TRBD1
j_gene: TRBJ2-1
v_gene: TRBV27
len: 15
abundance: .
CDR3nt: TGTGCCAGCAGCCACCGAGGGGGCCTCTACAATGAGCAGTTCTTC
CDR3aa: CASSHRGGLYNEQFF

d_gene: TRBD2
j_gene: TRBJ2-3
v_gene: TRBV7-8
len: 16
abundance: .
CDR3nt: TGTGCCAGCAGAAAACTAGCGGGGGGGCCGGGAGATACGCAGTATTTT
CDR3aa: CASRKLAGGPGDTQYF

d_gene: .
j_gene: TRBJ2-1
v_gene: TRBV7-2
len: 16
abundance: .
CDR3nt: TGTGCCAGCAGCTTAAACGCTATCAGGGGTCTTAATGAGCAGTTCTTC
CDR3aa: CASSLNAIRGLNEQFF

d_gene: .
j_gene: TRBJ1-1
v_gene: TRBV7-3
len: 15
abundance: few
CDR3nt: TGTGCCAGCAGCCTCAGAGGAAGGGGGGACACTGAAGCTTTCTTT
CDR3aa: CASSLRGRGDTEAFF

d_gene: TRBD2
j_gene: TRBJ2-5
v_gene: TRBV6-2/TRBV6-3
len: 21
abundance: few
CDR3nt: TGTGCCAGCACCTACGGGGGGGCAATTTACAGCGGGCCCGACCATCAAGAGACCCAGTACTTC
CDR3aa: CASTYGGAIYSGPDHQETQYF

d_gene: .
j_gene: TRBJ1-5
v_gene: TRBV27
len: 12
abundance: many
CDR3nt: TGTGCCAGCAGTAGTGGGAATCAGCCCCAGCATTTT
CDR3aa: CASSSGNQPQHF

d_gene: .
j_gene: TRBJ2-1
v_gene: TRBV4-1
len: 13
abundance: few
CDR3nt: TGCGCCAGCAGTCACGCGGGGAACTATGAGCAGTTCTTC
CDR3aa: CASSHAGNYEQFF

d_gene: .
j_gene: TRBJ2-7
v_gene: TRBV19
len: 15
abundance: few
CDR3nt: TGTGCCAGTAGCGCGGGGGCAGGGCAACACTACGAGCAGTACTTC
CDR3aa: CASSAGAGQHYEQYF

d_gene: .
j_gene: TRBJ1-2
v_gene: TRBV27
len: 13
abundance: few
CDR3nt: TGTGCCAGCAGTTTATCGCGGGGGTCTGGCTACACCTTC
CDR3aa: CASSLSRGSGYTF

d_gene: TRBD1
j_gene: TRBJ1-1
v_gene: TRBV6-5
len: 14
abundance: .
CDR3nt: TGTGCCAGCAGTCTATGGACAGGAGGGACTGAAGCTTTCTTT
CDR3aa: CASSLWTGGTEAFF

d_gene: .
j_gene: TRBJ2-3
v_gene: TRBV4-1
len: 15
abundance: .
CDR3nt: TGCGCCAGCAGCCAAGTAAACAGGGCGGCAGATACGCAGTATTTT
CDR3aa: CASSQVNRAADTQYF

d_gene: .
j_gene: TRBJ2-5
v_gene: TRBV9
len: 16
abundance: few
CDR3nt: TGTGCCAGCAGCGTAAGGGGAATTCGGGACCAAGAGACCCAGTACTTC
CDR3aa: CASSVRGIRDQETQYF

d_gene: .
j_gene: TRBJ1-5
v_gene: TRBV7-2
len: 13
abundance: few
CDR3nt: TGTGCCAGCAGCCCAGAAACACGGCAGCCCCAGCATTTT
CDR3aa: CASSPETRQPQHF

d_gene: TRBD1
j_gene: TRBJ2-1
v_gene: TRBV24-1
len: 16
abundance: few
CDR3nt: TGTGCCACCAGTGCCGAAACAGGGGGTCCCTACAATGAGCAGTTCTTC
CDR3aa: CATSAETGGPYNEQFF

d_gene: .
j_gene: TRBJ1-1
v_gene: TRBV11-1
len: 14
abundance: many
CDR3nt: TGTGCCAGCAGCTCCCGCTACAGGGACACTGAAGCTTTCTTT
CDR3aa: CASSSRYRDTEAFF